This T cell receptor (beta chain) was captured in a study of cytomegalovirus exposure and HLA in healthy donors. The PCR made use of 60 Vbeta and 13 Jbeta primers. Clones were sequenced by immunoSEQ multiplex PCR, and TCRdb holds only the in-frame ones, with some missing. This sample has roughly 180,000 clones, with about 77% found just once. The germline V gene has CDR1 MNHNS and CDR2 SASEGT. This CDR3 has 15 amino acids. The V and J ends lost 8 bases and 4 bases, in that order; junction bases with no gene match: 7. The clonotype comes from a female donor in good health and CMV-seronegative. The sample consisted of PBMCs. The gene calls are TRBV6-1 and TRBJ2-5; 13 nucleotides match TRBD2. For the CDR3, the DNA is TGTGCCAGCTCCTGGACTAGCGGGGGAGGAGAGACCCAGTACTTC. It encodes CASSWTSGGGETQYF.